These 12 T cell receptor beta chains were all obtained from the same sample, sequenced in a study of blood T cell repertoires in COVID-19. Clones were sequenced by immunoSEQ multiplex PCR, and TCRdb holds only the in-frame ones, with some missing. The profile shows about 150,000 clones, around 83% of them singletons. The sample comprised peripheral blood. These receptors were obtained from a woman in her sixties or seventies with COVID-19, enrolled during active disease.

This chain links TRBV6-5 with TRBJ1-1; perhaps TRBD1 as D (6 bases). Trimming stripped 5 bases from V and 4 bases from J, with 17 bases between. CDR3 size: 15 residues. The V gene's germline CDR1 is MNHEY and CDR2 SVGAGI. Here the CDR3 DNA reads TGTGCCAGCAGTCACCCCGGTGACAGGAGCACTGAAGCTTTCTTT. Amino acids: CASSHPGDRSTEAFF.

There are a few counts of this clone. The rearrangement links TRBV14 to TRBJ1-1; perhaps TRBD1 as D (5 bases). Germline values: CDR1 SGHDN, CDR2 FVKESK. The V end was cut by 5 bases, the J end by 5 bases, with 18 bases between. CDR3 length: 15 amino acids. CDR3 sequence (DNA): TGTGCCAGCAGCAAACGGGGGGTCGGGAGTACTGAAGCTTTCTTT. Protein sequence: CASSKRGVGSTEAFF.

The chain has TRBV5-6 and TRBJ1-1; D is unclear. V lost 4 bases to trimming and J lost 4 bases, with 14 bases between them. CDR1 and CDR2 (germline): SGHDT, YYEEEE. This CDR3 region has 14 residues. CDR3 protein: CASSRTSGITEAFF. The DNA for the CDR3 is TGTGCCAGCAGCCGGACCTCGGGGATCACTGAAGCTTTCTTT.

The chain carries TRBV2 and TRBJ1-5, with TRBD1 matching 7 bases. Unmatched junction bases numbered 3, after V lost 4 bases and J lost 0 bases. Germline values: CDR1 SNHLY, CDR2 FYNNEI. CDR3 length equals 15 residues. The CDR3 loop is CASSGNRGSNQPQHF. The DNA of the CDR3 is TGTGCCAGCAGTGGAAACAGGGGTAGCAATCAGCCCCAGCATTTT.

The V call is TRBV9, the J call TRBJ1-1, with no clear D. Per the germline V gene, CDR1 is SGDLS and CDR2 is YYNGEE. This CDR3 has 12 residues. With 4 bases removed from V and 1 base from J, the gap between germline ends came to 5 bases. The CDR3 bases are TGTGCCAGCAGCCAAGCGAACACTGAAGCTTTCTTT. It codes for CASSQANTEAFF.

This clone has a single count. The J gene is TRBJ1-1, the V gene TRBV11-2; no reliable D call. Germline CDR1 is SGHAT and CDR2 is FQNNGV. CDR3 length equals 12 residues. V gave up 2 bases and J gave up 4 bases, with 5 bases separating them. The CDR3 here is CASSLIGTEAFF. CDR3 nucleotides: TGTGCCAGCAGCTTAATCGGCACTGAAGCTTTCTTT. Full variable domain (remainder filled in from reference TRBV11-2 and TRBJ1-1): EAGVAQSPRYKIIEKRQSVAFWCNPISGHATLYWYQQILGQGPKLLIQFQNNGVVDDSQLPKDRFSAERLKGVDSTLKIQPAKLEDSAVYLCASSLIGTEAFFGQGTRLTVV.

For the CDR3, the DNA is TGTGCCAGCAGTGGACTAGCGCTCGAGCAGTACTTC. It is translated as CASSGLALEQYF. The chain is built from TRBV12-3 or TRBV12-4 and TRBJ2-7, with 9 bases fitting TRBD2. The V and J ends lost 5 bases and 6 bases, in that order; junction bases with no gene match: 2. The CDR3 consists of 12 residues.

The gene calls are TRBV27 and TRBJ1-3, with D unresolved. Germline CDR1 reads MNHEY; CDR2 reads SMNVEV (reference sequence). The CDR3 has 17 residues. The V end lost 2 bases, the J end lost 0 bases, and 14 bases lay between the germline ends. The CDR3: CASSLVPGGFSGNTIYF. The CDR3 coding sequence is TGTGCCAGCAGTTTAGTTCCAGGCGGGTTCTCTGGAAACACCATATATTTT.

The chain has TRBV2 and TRBJ1-5; D is ambiguous. This CDR3 has 14 residues. Germline lookup yields CDR1 SNHLY and CDR2 FYNNEI. The V and J ends lost 4 bases and 4 bases respectively, with 11 bases between them. CDR3 protein: CASSAGNGNQPQHF. The CDR3 bases are TGTGCCAGCAGTGCGGGGAACGGTAATCAGCCCCAGCATTTT. Variable domain in full (rest from reference TRBV2 and TRBJ1-5): EPEVTQTPSHQVTQMGQEVILRCVPISNHLYFYWYRQILGQKVEFLVSFYNNEISEKSEIFDDQFSVERPDGSNFTLKIRSTKLEDSAMYFCASSAGNGNQPQHFGDGTRLSIL.

This clone was found once. V is TRBV9 and J is TRBJ2-1; TRBD1 matches at 9 bases. V was clipped by 4 bases and J by 3 bases; unmatched bases: 5. The germline gives CDR1 SGDLS, CDR2 YYNGEE. CDR3 length: 15 residues. The CDR3 region is CASSPGTGFYNEQFF. CDR3 bases: TGTGCCAGCAGCCCAGGGACAGGGTTCTACAATGAGCAGTTCTTC.

The chain has TRBV4-1 and TRBJ1-5, with TRBD1 as a possible D gene (6 bases). CDR1 and CDR2 (germline): MGHRA, YSYEKL. The V end lost 2 bases, the J end lost 6 bases, and 14 bases lay between the germline ends. This CDR3 is built from 15 residues. CDR3: CASSQIGGAGQPQHF. CDR3 DNA: TGCGCCAGCAGCCAAATCGGGGGGGCCGGTCAGCCCCAGCATTTT.

The gene calls are TRBV29-1 and TRBJ1-1, with D unresolved. Trimming left V 4 bases short and J 0 bases short, with 18 bases between. Looked up from germline, CDR1 is SQVTM and CDR2 is ANQGSEA. CDR3 length equals 16 residues. CDR3 protein: CSVARTMITVNTEAFF. The CDR3 DNA reads as TGCAGCGTTGCTCGGACTATGATTACAGTGAACACTGAAGCTTTCTTT.